This T cell receptor (beta chain) was observed in a study of regulatory T cells in long-lasting Graves disease. Study results and caveats: Newly diagnosed disease favored TRBV20-1 and TRBJ2-1 over persistent disease.

The CDR3 covers 16 residues. Germline V lookup: CDR1 MNHEY, CDR2 SVGAGI. PBMC-extracted RNA yielded the TCR library. Via MiXCR, TCRdb re-called the reads, giving one row per CDR3 protein. The data show around 1,800 distinct CDR3 sequences, under 60% seen once. Concerning this clonotype itself: Its cognate antigen is unknown. The junction departs from germline at one end; a sequencing error may be responsible.

The rearrangement links TRBV6-5 to TRBJ1-5, with D possibly being TRBD1 (6 bases). The clonotype originates from a human donor with Graves disease. Material: peripheral blood mononuclear cells (PBMCs), obtained with antithyroid drug treatment, in newly diagnosed or persistent Graves disease (not recorded which). CDR3 DNA: TGTGCCAGCAGTCCTAATACAGGGCCTAGCAATCACCCCCAGCATTTT. Encoded protein: CASSPNTGPSNHPQHF.